This TCR beta chain was documented in a study of T-cell reconstitution after alpha-beta-depleted transplantation in children. Broader study findings: Recipient T cells and thymic progenitors that survived gave rise to the high TCRbeta diversity observed at day 60 in some patients. Once a year had passed after transplant, T-cell counts and diversity came mostly from newly produced T cells. Expanded graft clones numbering several hundred reportedly gave rise to alpha-beta T cells about two months after transplant.

Notes on this clonotype: Antigen specificity is unknown.

TCRbeta library preparation incorporated unique molecular identifiers. TCRdb passed the PCR reads through MiXCR, listing each CDR3 protein once. Here the sample spans roughly 110,000 distinct CDR3 sequences, about a tenth being singletons. The CDR3 loop spans 18 amino acids. The V end lost 6 bases, the J end lost 1 base, and 24 bases lay between the germline ends. From germline, CDR1 is MDHEN and CDR2 SYDVKM. This sample comprised PBMCs, obtained before TCRalphabeta/CD19-depleted stem cell transplant. This clonotype was sampled from a boy aged 2 to 10 with acute lymphoblastic leukemia, due to receive a stem cell transplant. The rearrangement uses TRBV28 and TRBJ2-5; the D gene is possibly TRBD2 (7 bases). The CDR3 here is CASSPGKGGNPFQETQYF. The CDR3 coding sequence is TGTGCCAGCAGCCCCGGCAAGGGGGGGAACCCCTTCCAAGAGACCCAGTACTTC.